This T cell receptor beta chain emerged from a study of cytomegalovirus exposure and HLA in healthy donors. Study background: Roughly 86 million unique TCRs from HLA-typed donors made up an early data release. General study results and limits: Roughly uniform depth of sequencing across donors was assumed in presence/absence analyses.

Unmatched junction bases numbered 14, after V lost 2 bases and J lost 5 bases. The CDR3 consists of 18 residues. In germline, CDR1 is SGDLS, CDR2 YYNGEE. Details on this clone: Its antigen is not identified.

With 60 Vbeta and 13 Jbeta primers, the PCR was carried out. Only in-frame clones appear in the TCRdb table, and some are missing; sequencing was by immunoSEQ multiplex PCR. The data show 150,000 to 200,000 clones, approximately 71% seen once. J is TRBJ2-3 and V is TRBV9; 10 nucleotides line up with TRBD2. Input material: PBMCs. This sequence was found in a male donor in good health and CMV-seronegative. The CDR3 nucleotides are TGTGCCAGCAGCGTCCGCGAAGCAGCGGGGGGGCTGGGAGATACGCAGTATTTT. Translated, it gives CASSVREAAGGLGDTQYF.